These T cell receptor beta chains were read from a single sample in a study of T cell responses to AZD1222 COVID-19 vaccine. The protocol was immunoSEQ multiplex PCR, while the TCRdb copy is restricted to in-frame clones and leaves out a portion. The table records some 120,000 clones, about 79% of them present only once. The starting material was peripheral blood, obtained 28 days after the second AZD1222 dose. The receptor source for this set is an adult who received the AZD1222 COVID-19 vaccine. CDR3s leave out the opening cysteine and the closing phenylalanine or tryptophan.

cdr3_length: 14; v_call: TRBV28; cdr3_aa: ASSSPGGPTNEKLF
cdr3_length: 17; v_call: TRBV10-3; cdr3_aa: AISEVRLAGGPWSYEQY
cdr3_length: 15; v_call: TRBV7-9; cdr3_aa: ASSNLSPTGSDYGYT
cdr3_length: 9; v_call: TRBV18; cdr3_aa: ASSPGETQY
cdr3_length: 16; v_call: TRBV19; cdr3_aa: ASSPRGGLTSGANVLT
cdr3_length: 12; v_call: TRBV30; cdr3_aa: AWSRAGGVFGYT
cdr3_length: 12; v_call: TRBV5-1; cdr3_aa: ASSLMSANEKLF
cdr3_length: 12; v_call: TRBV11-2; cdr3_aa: ASERTETNYGYT
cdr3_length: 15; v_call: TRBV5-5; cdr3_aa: ASSSKPGQAYNQPQH
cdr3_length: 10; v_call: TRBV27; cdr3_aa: ASSPLTGELF
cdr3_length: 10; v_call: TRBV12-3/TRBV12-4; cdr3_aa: ASSGRGNTIY
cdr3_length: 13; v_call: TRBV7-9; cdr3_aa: ASNLPGTEYSPLH
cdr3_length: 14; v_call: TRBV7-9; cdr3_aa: ASSLARGHSGNTIY
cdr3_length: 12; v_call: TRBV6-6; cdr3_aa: ASRKGAVQNIQY
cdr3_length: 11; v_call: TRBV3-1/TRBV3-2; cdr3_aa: ASSRQGSYEQY
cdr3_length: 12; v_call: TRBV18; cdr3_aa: ASSPRTKNTEAF
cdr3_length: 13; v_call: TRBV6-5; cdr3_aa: ASSPRGIGNTEAF
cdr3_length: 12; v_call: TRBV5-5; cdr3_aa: ASSRRTSGVEQF
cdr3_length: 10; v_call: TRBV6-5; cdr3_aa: AMEVGPYEQY
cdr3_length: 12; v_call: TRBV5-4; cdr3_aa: ASSSQGTGQPQH
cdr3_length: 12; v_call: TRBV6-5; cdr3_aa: ASSFRGANTEAF
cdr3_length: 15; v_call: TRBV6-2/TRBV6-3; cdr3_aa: ASSYPFGTSSSYEQY
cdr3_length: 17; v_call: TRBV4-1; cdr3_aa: ASSPSRVTVSSTGDGYT
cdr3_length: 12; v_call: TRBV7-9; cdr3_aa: ASSLALQNYGYT
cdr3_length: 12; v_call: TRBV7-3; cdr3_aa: ASSLIGVSTEAF
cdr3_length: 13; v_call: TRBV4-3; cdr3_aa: ASSQDSGSYNEQF
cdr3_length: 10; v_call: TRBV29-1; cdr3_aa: SVVRGDYGYT
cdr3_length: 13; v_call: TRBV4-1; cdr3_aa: ASSQDRTRYYEQY
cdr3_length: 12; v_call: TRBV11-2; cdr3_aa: ASSSDTEKETQY
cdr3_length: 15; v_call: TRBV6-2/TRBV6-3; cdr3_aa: ASSPLGQGPFNQPQH
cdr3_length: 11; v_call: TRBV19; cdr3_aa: ASSMDGTYEQY
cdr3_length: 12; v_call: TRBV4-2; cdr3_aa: ASSQWGNTGELF
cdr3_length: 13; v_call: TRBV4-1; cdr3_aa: ASSSGGSFGYGYT
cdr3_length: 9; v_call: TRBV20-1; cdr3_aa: SYPTGYGYT
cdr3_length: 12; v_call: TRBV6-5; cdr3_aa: ASSSGLVTGELF